Reported below is one T cell receptor (beta chain). In the study's own analysis: How many nucleated cells were present was estimated from reference gene primer amplification. Data came from immunoSEQ multiplex PCR; TCRdb stores just in-frame clones and leaves some out. D and trimming come from the DNA, and the V and J calls and clone size come from that table. The sample holds hundreds of thousands of clones, approximately 84% seen once. The record originates from a study of blood T cell repertoires in COVID-19. About the study: Material from acute and convalescent COVID-19 was sourced from the United States, Italy and Spain. PBMCs, B-cell-depleted T cells, or T cells were the source of the cDNA or gDNA that made up the material.

The sequenced sample consisted of peripheral blood. The TCR comes from an elderly woman with acute or convalescent COVID-19.

CDR3 in amino acids: CASSPPGAGNTIYF. The CDR3 coding sequence is TGTGCCAGCTCACCACCAGGGGCAGGAAACACCATATATTTT. The V and J genes are TRBV18 and TRBJ1-3, with D possibly TRBD1 on 5 matching bases. CDR3 length equals 14 residues. The germline V gene has CDR1 KGHSH and CDR2 LQKENI. V shed 0 bases and J shed 4 bases, with 7 bases lying between them.